The subject of this entry is one TCR beta chain. Individuals drawn from around 25 US areas were roughly 18 to 100 years old. These data are taken from a study of blood T cell repertoires in COVID-19. Background on the study: The study drew acute and convalescent COVID-19 samples from the United States, Italy and Spain. PBMCs, B-cell-depleted T cells, or T cells provided the cDNA or gDNA that made up the material.

CDR3 size: 15 residues. V lost 0 bases and J 1 base, leaving 6 bases between the germline ends. The V gene's germline CDR1 is MNHEY and CDR2 SMNVEV (reference sequence). Per the original methods: Reference gene primer amplification gave nucleated cell count estimates. Profiling relied on immunoSEQ multiplex PCR, and the TCRdb table lists in-frame clones only, not all of them. V, J and clone size are those of that table, while D and trimming were read from the DNA. The sample includes about 300,000 clones, 80% to 90% of them seen just once. This TCR came from a man aged 25 to 40 who had recovered from COVID-19. Sequences were obtained from PBMCs or T cells enriched from blood (not recorded which). The V gene is TRBV27, the J gene TRBJ2-2; D remains unclear. The CDR3 sequence is CASSLSSRNTGELFF. CDR3 in DNA: TGTGCCAGCAGTTTATCGAGTAGGAACACCGGGGAGCTGTTTTTT.